The rows below give T cell receptor beta chains drawn from one sample of a study of T-cell reconstitution after alpha-beta-depleted transplantation in children. MiXCR, run by TCRdb on the PCR reads, gives a single entry per CDR3 protein. The table has some 200,000 distinct CDR3 sequences, around 8.9% seen once. Sequences were derived from PBMCs from the stem cell graft donor, sampled from the stem cell graft. These receptors were taken from a human donor who donated a stem cell graft to a child with SCID. CDR3s include the opening cysteine and the closing phenylalanine or tryptophan. D genes are given only for firm matches. Clone size is stated in some rows and not others, as once, few, many or a class when expanded.

clone_size j_call v_call d_call cdr3_nt cdr3_aa
few TRBJ2-3 TRBV15 - TGTGCCACCAGCACCAGATATACGCAGTATTTT CATSTRYTQYF
many TRBJ2-5 TRBV18 TRBD2 TGTGCCAGCTCACATGGACTAGCGGGGGGAGAGACCCAGTACTTC CASSHGLAGGETQYF
many TRBJ1-3 TRBV20-1 TRBD1 TGCAGTGCCCTCGGGACAGGCTCTGGAAACACCATATATTTT CSALGTGSGNTIYF
many TRBJ2-7 TRBV7-2 TRBD1 TGTGCCAGCAGCTCAAACTCAGGGGGTCTTTCCTACGAGCAGTACTTC CASSSNSGGLSYEQYF
many TRBJ2-5 TRBV20-1 - TGCAGTGCTAGAGCGGGGACAGAGACCCAGTACTTC CSARAGTETQYF
many TRBJ2-7 TRBV4-2 - TGTGCCAGCAGCCAGGGGGGGGGGCCTACAGAGCAGTACTTC CASSQGGGPTEQYF
few TRBJ2-2 TRBV20-1 TRBD1 TGCAGTGCAAGCGGACAGGGTCCTGGCGGGGAGCTGTTTTTT CSASGQGPGGELFF
many TRBJ1-5 TRBV5-1 - TGCGCCAGCAGCTTGGAGGGCAGGGTCAATCAGCCCCAGCATTTT CASSLEGRVNQPQHF
many TRBJ2-3 TRBV5-1 TRBD1 TGCGCCAGCAGCTCGGGGACAGCCACAGATACGCAGTATTTT CASSSGTATDTQYF
- TRBJ2-3 TRBV11-2 - TGTGCCAGCAGCACGGACAATCATCCAGATACGCAGTATTTT CASSTDNHPDTQYF
many TRBJ2-7 TRBV11-2 - TGTGCCAGCAGCTTAGATCAGGCGGTTCGGGGGATCGGGCAGTACTTC CASSLDQAVRGIGQYF
many TRBJ1-5 TRBV4-3 - TGCGCCAGCAGCCATTACAGGGAAATCAATCAGCCCCAGCATTTT CASSHYREINQPQHF
many TRBJ1-5 TRBV5-6 - TGTGCCAGCAGCTTGGGCAGGGGCAATCAGCCCCAGCATTTT CASSLGRGNQPQHF
many TRBJ2-7 TRBV28 TRBD1 TGTGCCAGCAGTTCCGGCGGGACAGGGGGAAACGAGCAGTACTTC CASSSGGTGGNEQYF
- TRBJ1-4 TRBV4-3 - TGCGCCAGCAGCCCTTCCGGGACACCGACTCCAACTAATGAAAAACTGTTTTTT CASSPSGTPTPTNEKLFF
- TRBJ1-3 TRBV5-1 - TGCGCCAGCAGCTTGGACCCAGGCGCCTTCTCTGGAAACACCATATATTTT CASSLDPGAFSGNTIYF
few TRBJ1-4 TRBV6-5 - TGTGCCAGCAGTTACGGGGAGGGGGCAACTAATGAAAAACTGTTTTTT CASSYGEGATNEKLFF
- TRBJ1-5 TRBV24-1 - TGTGCCACCAGTGATTTAGCACTTTATAGCAATCAGCCCCAGCATTTT CATSDLALYSNQPQHF
many TRBJ2-3 TRBV7-9 - TGTGCCAGCAGCCGTACGGGACTTTTCACAGATACGCAGTATTTT CASSRTGLFTDTQYF
many TRBJ1-6 TRBV11-2 - TGTGCCAGCAGCTTAGATGGAATTTCACCCCTCCACTTT CASSLDGISPLHF
many TRBJ1-5 TRBV18 TRBD1 TGTGCCAGCTCAAGACAGGGAGGTAGCAATCAGCCCCAGCATTTT CASSRQGGSNQPQHF
many TRBJ2-1 TRBV29-1 - TGCAGCGGTGCCGGGACCCGTCATGAGCAGTTCTTC CSGAGTRHEQFF
few TRBJ2-2 TRBV19 - TGTGCCAGTAGTATAGAGACCGGGGAGCTGTTTTTT CASSIETGELFF
many TRBJ1-2 TRBV27 - TGTGCCAGCAGTTCCTCGGGGGCGCTGAGGACTAACTATGGCTACACCTTC CASSSSGALRTNYGYTF
many TRBJ1-2 TRBV20-1 - TGCAGTGCTAGAGATATCTTATATAGGCCCTCCTCAGCTGGCTACACCTTC CSARDILYRPSSAGYTF
many TRBJ2-4 TRBV5-4 - TGTGCCAGCAGTTCCCTGGCCCCGGCGGGGACCAAAAACATTCAGTACTTC CASSSLAPAGTKNIQYF
many TRBJ2-5 TRBV19 - TGTGCCAGTAGTATTCGAGAGACCCAGTACTTC CASSIRETQYF
- TRBJ2-7 TRBV7-9 - TGTGCCAGCAGCTTAGAACGAGGGACGGGCACCTACGAGCAGTACTTC CASSLERGTGTYEQYF
many TRBJ2-1 TRBV13 - TGTGCCAGCAGCTTAGAACGGGACTACAATGAGCAGTTCTTC CASSLERDYNEQFF
many TRBJ1-2 TRBV7-9 - TGTGCCAGCAGCTCCGTGGGGGGAATCTATGGCTACACCTTC CASSSVGGIYGYTF
many TRBJ2-1 TRBV5-5 - TGTGCCAGCAGCTCGGCAAGACTAGGACCCCCCCTCAATGAGCAGTTCTTC CASSSARLGPPLNEQFF
many TRBJ2-5 TRBV5-5 TRBD1 TGTGCCAGCAGCCTGCCGGGACAGGACTTTCCCGGTCGGGAGACCCAGTACTTC CASSLPGQDFPGRETQYF
many TRBJ2-5 TRBV7-9 TRBD1 TGTGCCAGCAGCTTGGGACAGGGAAAGTGGTACTTC CASSLGQGKWYF
many TRBJ2-1 TRBV7-9 TRBD2 TGTGCCAGCAGCGTCATAGCGGGGGGGGACAATGAGCAGTTCTTC CASSVIAGGDNEQFF
many TRBJ1-1 TRBV4-1 - TGCGCCAGCAGCCAAGATTTTACGAACACTGAAGCTCTCTTT CASSQDFTNTEALF
many TRBJ1-1 TRBV20-1 TRBD1 TGCAGTGCTAGAGCCGGGGCCGGGACAGGGAAAGCTTTCTTT CSARAGAGTGKAFF
many TRBJ2-3 TRBV7-6 - TGTGCCAGCAGCCCACCGGGGGAGCCTACGCAGTATTTT CASSPPGEPTQYF
many TRBJ2-5 TRBV10-3 TRBD1 TGTGCCACCAGGGACAGGGGTCCTCAAGAGACCCAGTACTTC CATRDRGPQETQYF
many TRBJ1-2 TRBV29-1 TRBD1 TGCAGCGTCGCGGACAGGGGTCCCCCCACTAACTATGGCTACACCTTC CSVADRGPPTNYGYTF
many TRBJ1-2 TRBV20-1 TRBD1 TGCAGTGCTAGAGATAACAGGGGCGACTATGGCTACACCTTC CSARDNRGDYGYTF
many TRBJ1-1 TRBV3-1 - TGTGCCAGCAGCCAAGGTGGAGACGCTGAAGCTTTCTTT CASSQGGDAEAFF
many TRBJ2-1 TRBV5-1 - TGCGCCAGCAGCTCTTCAGGGTCGATGGATGAGCAGTTCTTC CASSSSGSMDEQFF
many TRBJ2-7 TRBV12-3/TRBV12-4 TRBD1 TGTGCCAGCAGCCACGGACAGGACACCCCCATTCCCTACGAGCAGTACTTC CASSHGQDTPIPYEQYF
many TRBJ1-5 TRBV12-3/TRBV12-4 - TGTGCCAGCAGTTTACAGGAACGGCAGCCCCAGCATTTT CASSLQERQPQHF
many TRBJ2-1 TRBV4-1 TRBD1 TGCGCCAGCAGCCTCGAGACAGGGTTTGGGGGAGAGCAGTTCTTC CASSLETGFGGEQFF
many TRBJ2-2 TRBV7-3 TRBD1 TGTGCCAGCAGTCAAAGCCCGGACAGGGTGAACACCGGGGAGCTGTTTTTT CASSQSPDRVNTGELFF
many TRBJ1-2 TRBV7-2 - TGTGCCAGCAGCTTTGACACAGGCCCTTATGGCTACACCTTC CASSFDTGPYGYTF
many TRBJ1-1 TRBV12-3/TRBV12-4 - TGTGCCAGCAGTCCCCGACTCGGGAACACTGAAGCTTTCTTT CASSPRLGNTEAFF
many TRBJ1-5 TRBV6-1 - TGTGCCAGCAGTGGACTTGGAGGAGGGGGCAATCAGCCCCAGCATTTT CASSGLGGGGNQPQHF
many TRBJ2-7 TRBV7-2 - TGTGCCAGCAGCTTCGGGACGGGTCCCTACGAGCAGTACTTC CASSFGTGPYEQYF
- TRBJ2-7 TRBV28 TRBD1 TGTGCCAGCAGTTTATATGGGACAGGGGAAAGCTACGAGCAGTACTTC CASSLYGTGESYEQYF
many TRBJ2-2 TRBV11-2 TRBD1 TGTGCCAGCACCCTCCGGCGTGGGACAGGGAACACCGGGGAGCTGTTTTTT CASTLRRGTGNTGELFF
many TRBJ1-2 TRBV7-8 - TGTGCCAGCAGCTTAAAGGCAGGAGGTGGGGGCTACACCTTC CASSLKAGGGGYTF
many TRBJ1-2 TRBV7-9 - TGTGCCAGCAGCTTCCAGCCGCACTTC CASSFQPHF
many TRBJ2-5 TRBV27 - TGTGCCAACTCCCGAAGGGTTCGGGAGGAGACCCAGTACTTC CANSRRVREETQYF